Listed here are 24 T cell receptor beta chains from one sample, sequenced in a study of blood T cell repertoires in COVID-19. Profiling relied on immunoSEQ multiplex PCR, and the TCRdb table lists in-frame clones only, not all of them. The table lists 250,000 or so clones, 90% to 95% of them singletons, with more than 1% in the top ten. Sequencing was done on a sample of PBMCs or T cells enriched from blood (not recorded which). Receptors originate from a human donor in a cohort exposed to, infected with or recovered from COVID-19 (not recorded which). The donor label of this sample is uncertain.

The chain links TRBV11-2 to TRBJ2-3, with 9 bases matching TRBD2. Trimming at V came to 2 bases and at J to 0 bases, leaving 6 bases not matched to a gene. The CDR3 runs 17 residues. Looked up from germline, CDR1 is SGHAT and CDR2 is FQNNGV. This chain's CDR3 is CASSLRPAGGSTDTQYF. CDR3 bases: TGTGCCAGCAGCTTAAGGCCAGCGGGGGGTAGCACAGATACGCAGTATTTT.

This sequence joins TRBV30 and TRBJ1-1; D unresolved. From germline, CDR1 is GTSNPN and CDR2 SVGIG (reference sequence). Between the trimmed V and J ends, which lost 1 base and 7 bases, there was a span of 10 bases. The length of the CDR3 is 12 residues. The CDR3 DNA follows: TGTGCCTGGAGTGGGCTGAGGATTGAAGCTTTCTTT. Its protein is CAWSGLRIEAFF. The entire variable domain, with the rest obtained from reference TRBV30 and TRBJ1-1, is as follows: SQTIHQWPATLVQPVGSPLSLECTVEGTSNPNLYWYRQAAGRGLQLLFYSVGIGQISSEVPQNLSASRPQDRQFILSSKKLLLSDSGFYLCAWSGLRIEAFFGQGTRLTVV.

This clone was detected once. This chain uses TRBV4-2 with TRBJ2-5; 12 bases match TRBD1. The CDR3 loop spans 17 amino acids. Germline CDR1 is LGHNA and CDR2 is YNFKEQ. Germline trimming cut 1 base from V and 5 bases from J; bases unmatched to any gene: 8. The DNA for the CDR3 is TGTGCCAGCAGCCAAGGTCCGGGACAGGGGGCTCGGGAGACCCAGTACTTC. The encoded protein is CASSQGPGQGARETQYF.

The chain is built from TRBV18 and TRBJ1-2; D ambiguous. Trimming took 3 bases from V and 2 from J, leaving 10 bases between them. This CDR3 region has 14 residues. The V gene's germline CDR1 is KGHSH and CDR2 LQKENI. CDR3 sequence reads: CASSPPSRNYGYTF. For the CDR3, the DNA is TGTGCCAGCTCACCCCCTTCGAGAAACTATGGCTACACCTTC.

The V call is TRBV12-3 or TRBV12-4, the J call TRBJ1-2; 8 bases fit TRBD1. The CDR3 totals 12 residues. V shed 7 bases, J shed 8 bases, and the junction held 6 bases outside the gene matches. The CDR3 reads CASTQGAGGYTF. The CDR3 DNA sequence: TGTGCCAGCACCCAGGGGGCGGGAGGCTACACCTTC.

V gene TRBV19 combines with J gene TRBJ2-1, with 11 bases that match TRBD2. Germline V gives CDR1 LNHDA, CDR2 SQIVND (reference sequence). The V gene end was trimmed by 8 bases and the J gene end by 4 bases; junction bases not matched to a gene: 4. This CDR3 has 14 amino acids. DNA of the CDR3: TGTGCCAGTGCCACTAGCGGGGGATACAATGAGCAGTTCTTC. It specifies CASATSGGYNEQFF.

The rearrangement uses TRBV2 and TRBJ2-5, with D perhaps matching TRBD2 (6 bases). V was clipped by 6 bases and J by 7 bases, with 18 bases between them. CDR3 length: 14 amino acids. Germline V gives CDR1 SNHLY, CDR2 FYNNEI. The CDR3, as DNA: TGTGCCAGCAGAGCGGGTGGCTCTTGGGCGACCCAGTACTTC. This encodes CASRAGGSWATQYF.

This clone appeared once. The rearrangement uses TRBV2 and TRBJ1-2, with TRBD1 matching over 7 bases. Germline assignment: CDR1 SNHLY and CDR2 FYNNEI. With V trimmed by 5 bases and J by 5 bases, 5 bases remained unmatched. CDR3 size: 13 residues. The CDR3 DNA sequence: TGTGCCAGCAGTTCGGACAGGAATTATGGCTACACCTTC. Protein: CASSSDRNYGYTF. The complete variable domain, with remaining parts taken from reference TRBV2 and TRBJ1-2, reads EPEVTQTPSHQVTQMGQEVILRCVPISNHLYFYWYRQILGQKVEFLVSFYNNEISEKSEIFDDQFSVERPDGSNFTLKIRSTKLEDSAMYFCASSSDRNYGYTFGSGTRLTVV.

The chain carries TRBV25-1 and TRBJ2-3, with D possibly TRBD2 on 6 matching bases. The germline V gene has CDR1 MGHDK and CDR2 SYGVNS. This CDR3 is built from 16 residues. Trimming pared 6 bases from V and 3 bases from J, leaving 19 bases between. The CDR3 region is CASSANWLAPTDTQYF. The CDR3 nucleotides are TGTGCCAGCAGCGCGAATTGGCTAGCGCCTACAGATACGCAGTATTTT.

This sequence joins TRBV5-6 and TRBJ1-1; no definite D call. The CDR3 totals 14 residues. Looked up from germline, CDR1 is SGHDT and CDR2 is YYEEEE. The germline V and J ends were trimmed by 10 bases and 0 bases, with 16 bases remaining between them. This chain's CDR3 is CAGTVGAMNTEAFF. In DNA, the CDR3 is TGTGCCGGAACGGTAGGAGCGATGAACACTGAAGCTTTCTTT.

This clone was counted a single time. The chain is built from TRBV6-2 or TRBV6-3 and TRBJ1-2; D unresolved. The ends were cut back, 4 bases at V and 1 base at J, with 7 bases in the middle. Per germline, CDR1 MNHEY and CDR2 SVGEGT. This CDR3 is built from 13 residues. The CDR3 bases are TGTGCCAGCAGTTTCCGGGATAACTATGGCTACACCTTC. Amino acids: CASSFRDNYGYTF.

The chain uses TRBV2 and TRBJ1-2; 8 bases align to TRBD1. Germline V gene lookup returns CDR1 SNHLY and CDR2 FYNNEI. Unmatched junction bases numbered 5, after V lost 6 bases and J lost 2 bases. This CDR3 is built from 14 residues. CDR3 bases: TGTGCCAGCAGCGGACAGGGATGGAACTATGGCTACACCTTC. Amino acids: CASSGQGWNYGYTF.

J is TRBJ1-1 and V is TRBV7-9, with 8 bases aligning to TRBD1. The germline V gene encodes CDR1 SEHNR and CDR2 FQNEAQ (reference sequence). The CDR3 spans 13 residues. V shed 5 bases, J shed 10 bases, and the junction held 9 bases outside the gene matches. CDR3 in DNA: TGTGCCAGCAGCGGCCAGGGGGCTTTTCGAGCTTTCTTT. This encodes CASSGQGAFRAFF.

This chain joins TRBV5-6 and TRBJ1-6; D gene ambiguous. Germline CDR1 and CDR2: SGHDT and YYEEEE. V lost 2 bases and J 0 bases, leaving 9 bases between the germline ends. The CDR3 runs to 16 residues. CDR3 residues: CASSFLRSSYNSPLHF. The CDR3 DNA sequence: TGTGCCAGCAGCTTTTTGCGGAGCTCCTATAATTCACCCCTCCACTTT.

This sequence joins TRBV14 and TRBJ2-7; D remains ambiguous. There are 16 residues in the CDR3. Per germline, CDR1 SGHDN and CDR2 FVKESK. Trimming stripped 4 bases from V and 2 bases from J, with 18 bases between. The CDR3 region is CASSPLGSLRTYEQYF. The CDR3 DNA sequence: TGTGCCAGCAGCCCCCTCGGGTCACTTCGCACCTACGAGCAGTACTTC.

V and J are TRBV7-8 and TRBJ1-2, with TRBD1 matching over 7 bases. The length of the CDR3 is 18 residues. The V gene end was trimmed by 5 bases and the J gene end by 0 bases; junction bases not matched to a gene: 15. Germline values: CDR1 SGHVS, CDR2 FQNEAQ. CDR3 residues: CASSPGRTGVLANYGYTF. The DNA of the CDR3 is TGTGCCAGCAGCCCAGGGAGGACAGGCGTCTTAGCTAACTATGGCTACACCTTC.

The chain couples TRBV18 to TRBJ2-1, with no clear D. The CDR3 is 14 residues long. Trimming removed 0 bases from V and 6 bases from J, with 9 bases in between. CDR1 and CDR2 (germline): KGHSH, LQKENI. CDR3 protein: CASSPPAGSNEQFF. DNA for the CDR3: TGTGCCAGCTCACCACCGGCAGGTAGCAATGAGCAGTTCTTC.

The gene calls are TRBV27 and TRBJ2-3; D ambiguous. The V end lost 6 bases, the J end lost 4 bases, and 8 bases lay between the germline ends. Germline V gene data show CDR1 as MNHEY and CDR2 as SMNVEV (reference sequence). CDR3 length: 12 amino acids. Written as DNA, the CDR3 is TGTGCCAGCAGCCCGGTGGCAGATACGCAGTATTTT. It translates to CASSPVADTQYF.

The chain has TRBV6-5 and TRBJ1-2; TRBD1 matches 8 bases. The germline gives CDR1 MNHEY, CDR2 SVGAGI. Losses at the gene ends were 7 bases for V and 6 bases for J; bases not matched to a gene: 10. CDR3 length: 14 amino acids. CDR3 loop: CASTERTGYHGYTF. CDR3 coding DNA: TGTGCCAGCACCGAGAGGACAGGGTACCATGGCTACACCTTC.

V is TRBV7-9 and J is TRBJ2-2; 7 nucleotides line up with TRBD1. The CDR3 loop spans 14 amino acids. Per the germline V gene, CDR1 is SEHNR and CDR2 is FQNEAQ (reference sequence). V shed 2 bases, J shed 4 bases, and the junction held 1 base outside the gene matches. Here the CDR3 reads CASSLKGATGELFF. DNA for the CDR3: TGTGCCAGCAGCTTAAAGGGGGCCACCGGGGAGCTGTTTTTT.

The rearrangement uses TRBV24-1 and TRBJ2-3; D remains unclear. Trimming pared 2 bases from V and 8 bases from J, leaving 7 bases between. Germline assignment: CDR1 KGHDR and CDR2 SFDVKD. The CDR3 loop spans 12 amino acids. The CDR3 loop is CATSDSVGTQYF. Here the CDR3 DNA reads TGTGCCACCAGTGATTCGGTCGGTACGCAGTATTTT.

The V gene is TRBV12-5, the J gene TRBJ1-4; possibly TRBD1 for D (6 bases). CDR3 length equals 16 residues. CDR1 LGHNT and CDR2 FRNRAP come from the germline V gene. Trimming removed 4 bases from V and 6 bases from J, with 18 bases in between. The CDR3 protein is CASGSLGRGWDEKLFF. The DNA of the CDR3 is TGTGCTAGTGGTTCCCTTGGTAGGGGGTGGGATGAAAAACTGTTTTTT.

This sequence joins TRBV9 and TRBJ1-6; D uncertain. The germline V and J ends were trimmed by 1 base and 9 bases, with 17 bases remaining between them. The CDR3 totals 16 residues. The germline V gene encodes CDR1 SGDLS and CDR2 YYNGEE. CDR3 amino acids: CASSVNESPRGSPLHF. The CDR3 DNA sequence: TGTGCCAGCAGCGTAAATGAGAGTCCGCGGGGTTCACCCCTCCACTTT.

The chain links TRBV10-3 to TRBJ2-2, with a possible D match to TRBD2 (6 bases). Germline V CDR1 and CDR2: ENHRY, SYGVKD. The CDR3 contains 13 residues. V lost 4 bases and J lost 7, with 10 bases in between. CDR3 amino acids: CAISGLSGGELFF. DNA of the CDR3: TGTGCCATCAGTGGCCTTAGCGGCGGGGAGCTGTTTTTT.